Reported below is one T cell receptor (beta chain). This entry comes from a study of cytomegalovirus exposure and HLA in healthy donors. The repertoire was sequenced with immunoSEQ multiplex PCR; TCRdb's copy has only in-frame clones and lacks some. The sample lists 130,000 or so clones; around 90% were seen once. V trimming: 4 bases; J trimming: 4 bases; junction bases outside the gene matches: 6. From germline, CDR1 is LNHDA and CDR2 SQIVND (reference sequence). The CDR3 covers 14 residues. The TCR was taken from a young woman in good health and CMV-seronegative. Sequencing was carried out using PBMCs. The chain links TRBV19 to TRBJ1-2; 7 nucleotides line up with TRBD1. The CDR3 region is CASSTPGTAYGYTF. CDR3 bases: TGTGCCAGTAGTACACCCGGGACAGCCTATGGCTACACCTTC.